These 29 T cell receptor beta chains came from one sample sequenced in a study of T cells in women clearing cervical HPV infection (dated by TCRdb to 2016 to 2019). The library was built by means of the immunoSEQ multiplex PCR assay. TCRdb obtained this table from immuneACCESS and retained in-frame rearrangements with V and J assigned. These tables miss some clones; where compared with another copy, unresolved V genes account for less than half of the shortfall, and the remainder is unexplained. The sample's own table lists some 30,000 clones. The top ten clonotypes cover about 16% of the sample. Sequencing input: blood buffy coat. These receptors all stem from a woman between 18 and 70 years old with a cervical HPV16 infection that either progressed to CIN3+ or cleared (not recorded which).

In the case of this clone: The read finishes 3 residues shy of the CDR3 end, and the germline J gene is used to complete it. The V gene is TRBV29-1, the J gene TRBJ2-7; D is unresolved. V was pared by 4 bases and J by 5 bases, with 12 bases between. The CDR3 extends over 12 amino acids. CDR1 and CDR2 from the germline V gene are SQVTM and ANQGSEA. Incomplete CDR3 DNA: TGCAGCGTTGTGGTTAGTCCGGACGAG. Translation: CSVVVSPDE. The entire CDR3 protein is CSVVVSPDEQYF.

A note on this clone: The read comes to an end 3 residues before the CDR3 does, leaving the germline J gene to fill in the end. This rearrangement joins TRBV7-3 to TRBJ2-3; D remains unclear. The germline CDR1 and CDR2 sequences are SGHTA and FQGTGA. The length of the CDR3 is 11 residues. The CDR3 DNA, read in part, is TGTGCCACCTCAACCAGAGAGACG. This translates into CATSTRET. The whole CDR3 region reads CATSTRETQYF.

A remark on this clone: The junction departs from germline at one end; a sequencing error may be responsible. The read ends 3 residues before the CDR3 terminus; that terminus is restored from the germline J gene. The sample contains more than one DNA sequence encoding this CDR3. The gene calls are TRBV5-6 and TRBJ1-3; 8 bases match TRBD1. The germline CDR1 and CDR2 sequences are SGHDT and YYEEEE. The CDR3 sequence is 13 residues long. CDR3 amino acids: CASSTGQGNTIYF. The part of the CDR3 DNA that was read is TGTGCCAGCAGCACCGGACAGGGAAACACT. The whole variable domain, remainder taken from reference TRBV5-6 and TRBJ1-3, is DAGVTQSPTHLIKTRGQQVTLRCSPKSGHDTVSWYQQALGQGPQFIFQYYEEEERQRGNFPDRFSGHQFPNYSSELNVNALLLGDSALYLCASSTGQGNTIYFGEGSWLTVV.

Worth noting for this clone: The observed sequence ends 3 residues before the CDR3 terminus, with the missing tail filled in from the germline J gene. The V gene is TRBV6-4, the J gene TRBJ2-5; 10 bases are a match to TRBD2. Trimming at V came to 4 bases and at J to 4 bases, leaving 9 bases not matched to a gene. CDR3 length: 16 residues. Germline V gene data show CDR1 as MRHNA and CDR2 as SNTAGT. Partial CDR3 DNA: TGTGCCAGCAGTGCCTCAGCGGGGGGGCCAGCAGAGACC. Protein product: CASSASAGGPAET. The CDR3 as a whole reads CASSASAGGPAETQYF.

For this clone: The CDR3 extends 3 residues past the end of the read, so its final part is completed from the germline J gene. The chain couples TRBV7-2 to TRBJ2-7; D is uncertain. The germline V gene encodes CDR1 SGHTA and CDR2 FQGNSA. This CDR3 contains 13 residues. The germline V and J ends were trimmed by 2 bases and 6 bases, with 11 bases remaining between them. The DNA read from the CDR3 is TGTGCCAGCAGCTTACCCTCGGGTGTCGAG. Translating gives CASSLPSGVE. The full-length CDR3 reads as CASSLPSGVEQYF.

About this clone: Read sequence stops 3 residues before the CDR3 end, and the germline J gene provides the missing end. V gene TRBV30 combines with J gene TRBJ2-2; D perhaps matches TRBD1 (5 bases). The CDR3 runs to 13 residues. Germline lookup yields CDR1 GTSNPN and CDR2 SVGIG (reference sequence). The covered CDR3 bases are TGTGCCTGGATGGGCAGGGCCAATTCACCG. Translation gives CAWMGRANSP. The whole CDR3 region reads CAWMGRANSPLFF.

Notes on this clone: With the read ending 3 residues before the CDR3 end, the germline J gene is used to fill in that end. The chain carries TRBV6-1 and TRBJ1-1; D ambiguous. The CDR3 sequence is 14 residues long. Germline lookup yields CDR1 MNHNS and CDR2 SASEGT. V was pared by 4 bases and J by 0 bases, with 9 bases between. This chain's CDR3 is CASSVGVMNTEAFF. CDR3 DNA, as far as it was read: TGTGCCAGCAGTGTCGGGGTTATGAACACTGAA.

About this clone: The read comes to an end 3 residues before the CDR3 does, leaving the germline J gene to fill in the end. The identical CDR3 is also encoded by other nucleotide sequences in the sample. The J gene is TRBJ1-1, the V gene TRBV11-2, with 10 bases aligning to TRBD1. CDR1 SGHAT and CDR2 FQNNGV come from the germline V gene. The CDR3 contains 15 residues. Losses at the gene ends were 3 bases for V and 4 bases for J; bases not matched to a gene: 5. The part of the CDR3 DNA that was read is TGTGCCAGCAGCTTCGGACAGGGGGTCGGCACTGAA. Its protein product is CASSFGQGVGTE. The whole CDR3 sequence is CASSFGQGVGTEAFF.

The CDR3 DNA, read in part, is TGTGCCAGCAGCTTAGCCGGGGGGCTTTACAATGAG. Residues: CASSLAGGLYNE. The entire CDR3 sequence reads CASSLAGGLYNEQFF. The chain employs TRBV7-9 and TRBJ2-1; a possible D gene is TRBD2 (7 bases). The read ends 3 residues before the CDR3 terminus; that terminus is restored from the germline J gene. The CDR3 has 15 residues. Germline V gene sequence: CDR1 SEHNR, CDR2 FQNEAQ (reference sequence). V lost 0 bases and J 4 bases, leaving 10 bases between the germline ends.

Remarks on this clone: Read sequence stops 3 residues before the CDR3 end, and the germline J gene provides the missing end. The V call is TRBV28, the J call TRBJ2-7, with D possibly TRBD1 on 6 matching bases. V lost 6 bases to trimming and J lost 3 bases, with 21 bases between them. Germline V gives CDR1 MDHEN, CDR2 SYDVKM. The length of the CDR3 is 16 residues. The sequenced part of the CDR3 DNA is TGTGCCAGCAGCCCCGGGCAGGGGCGCAGCGGCTACGAG. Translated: CASSPGQGRSGYE. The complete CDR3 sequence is CASSPGQGRSGYEQYF.

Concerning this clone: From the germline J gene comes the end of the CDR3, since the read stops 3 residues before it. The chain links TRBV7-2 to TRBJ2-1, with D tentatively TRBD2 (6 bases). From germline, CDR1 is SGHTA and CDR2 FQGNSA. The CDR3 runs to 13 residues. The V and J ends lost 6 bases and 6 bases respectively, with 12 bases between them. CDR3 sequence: CASRGGGVNEQFF. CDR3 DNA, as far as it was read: TGTGCCAGCAGGGGGGGTGGGGTCAATGAG.

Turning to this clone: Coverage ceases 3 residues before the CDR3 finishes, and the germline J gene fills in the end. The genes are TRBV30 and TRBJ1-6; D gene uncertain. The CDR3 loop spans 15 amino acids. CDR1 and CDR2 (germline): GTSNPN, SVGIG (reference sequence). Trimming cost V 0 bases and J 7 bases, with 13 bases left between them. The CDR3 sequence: CAWSVSGKWNSPLHF. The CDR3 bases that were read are TGTGCCTGGAGTGTCTCGGGGAAATGGAATTCACCC.

CDR3 sequence: CASSTDRAGYTF. The sequenced part of the CDR3 DNA is TGTGCCAGCAGCACGGACAGGGCCGGC. The rearrangement uses TRBV5-4 and TRBJ1-2; TRBD1 aligns across 8 bases. The read is 3 residues too short to cover the CDR3 end, so that end is filled in from the germline J gene. The CDR3 spans 12 residues. Germline CDR1 is SGHNT and CDR2 is YYREEE (reference sequence).

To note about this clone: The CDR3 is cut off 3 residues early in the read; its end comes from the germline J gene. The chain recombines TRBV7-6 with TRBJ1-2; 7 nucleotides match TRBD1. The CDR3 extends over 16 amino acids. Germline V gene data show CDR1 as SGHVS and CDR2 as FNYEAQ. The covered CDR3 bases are TGTGCCAGCAGCTTAGCAGGGGGCGATCATTCCTACGAC. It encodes CASSLAGGDHSYD. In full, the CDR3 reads CASSLAGGDHSYDYTF.

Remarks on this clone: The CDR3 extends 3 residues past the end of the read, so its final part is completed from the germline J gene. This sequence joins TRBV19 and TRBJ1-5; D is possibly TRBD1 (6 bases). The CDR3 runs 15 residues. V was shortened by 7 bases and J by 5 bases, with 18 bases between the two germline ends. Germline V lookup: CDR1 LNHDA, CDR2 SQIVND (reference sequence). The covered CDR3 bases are TGTGCCAGTACACGGCGACAGGTTCCATATCAGCCC. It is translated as CASTRRQVPYQP. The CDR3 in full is CASTRRQVPYQPQHF.

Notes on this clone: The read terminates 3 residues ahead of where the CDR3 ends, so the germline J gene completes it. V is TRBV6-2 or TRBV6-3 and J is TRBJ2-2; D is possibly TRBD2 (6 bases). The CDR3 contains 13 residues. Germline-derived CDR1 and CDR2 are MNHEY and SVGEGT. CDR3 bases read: TGTGCCAGCAGGGATCGGACGCGGGAAAAG. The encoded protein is CASRDRTREK. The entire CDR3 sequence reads CASRDRTREKLFF.

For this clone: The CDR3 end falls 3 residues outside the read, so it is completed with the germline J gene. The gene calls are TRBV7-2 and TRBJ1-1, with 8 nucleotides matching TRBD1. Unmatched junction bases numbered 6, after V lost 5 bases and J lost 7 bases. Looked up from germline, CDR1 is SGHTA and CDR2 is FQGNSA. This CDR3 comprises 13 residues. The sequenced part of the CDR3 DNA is TGTGCCAGCAGCGACCGGACAGGGTTTGAA. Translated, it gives CASSDRTGFE. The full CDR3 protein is CASSDRTGFEAFF.

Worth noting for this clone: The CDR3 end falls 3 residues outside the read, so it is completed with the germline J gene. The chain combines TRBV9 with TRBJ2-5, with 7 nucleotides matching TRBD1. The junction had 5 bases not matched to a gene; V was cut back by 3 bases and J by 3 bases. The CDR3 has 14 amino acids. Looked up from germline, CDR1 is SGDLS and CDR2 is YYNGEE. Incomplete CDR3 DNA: TGTGCCAGCAGCGGGGGGACAGTAAAAGAGACC. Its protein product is CASSGGTVKET. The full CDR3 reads CASSGGTVKETQYF.

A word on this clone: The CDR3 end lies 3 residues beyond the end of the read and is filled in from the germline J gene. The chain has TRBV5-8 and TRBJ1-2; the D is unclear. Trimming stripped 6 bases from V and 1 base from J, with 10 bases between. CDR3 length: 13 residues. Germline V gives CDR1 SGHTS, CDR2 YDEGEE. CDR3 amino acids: CASTPLGNYGYTF. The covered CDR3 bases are TGTGCCAGCACCCCACTCGGTAACTATGGC.

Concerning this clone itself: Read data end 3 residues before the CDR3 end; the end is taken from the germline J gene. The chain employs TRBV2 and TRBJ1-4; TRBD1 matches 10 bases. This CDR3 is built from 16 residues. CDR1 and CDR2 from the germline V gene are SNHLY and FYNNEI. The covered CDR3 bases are TGTGCCAGCGGGACAGGGGTCGGGTCAAATAATTCACCA. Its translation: CASGTGVGSNNSP. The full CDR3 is CASGTGVGSNNSPLFF.

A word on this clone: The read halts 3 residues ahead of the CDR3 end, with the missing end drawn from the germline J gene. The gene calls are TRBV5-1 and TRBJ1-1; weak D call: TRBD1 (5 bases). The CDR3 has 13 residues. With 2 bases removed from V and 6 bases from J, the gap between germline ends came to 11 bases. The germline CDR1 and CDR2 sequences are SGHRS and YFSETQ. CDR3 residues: CASSLPRDSEAFF. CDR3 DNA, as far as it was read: TGCGCCAGCAGCTTACCCAGGGATTCTGAA.

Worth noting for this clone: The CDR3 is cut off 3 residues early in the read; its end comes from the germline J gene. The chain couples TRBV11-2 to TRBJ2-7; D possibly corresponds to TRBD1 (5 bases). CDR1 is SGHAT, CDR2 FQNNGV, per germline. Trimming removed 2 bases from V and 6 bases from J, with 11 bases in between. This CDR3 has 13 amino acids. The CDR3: CASSLNSGREQYF. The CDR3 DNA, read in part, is TGTGCCAGCAGCTTAAATTCAGGGCGCGAG.

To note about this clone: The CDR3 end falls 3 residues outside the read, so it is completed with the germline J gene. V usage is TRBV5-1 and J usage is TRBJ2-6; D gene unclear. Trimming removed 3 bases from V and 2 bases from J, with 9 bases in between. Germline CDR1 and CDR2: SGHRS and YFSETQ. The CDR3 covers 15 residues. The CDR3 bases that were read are TGCGCCAGCAGCTCCGAGAAGGCTGGGGCCAACGTC. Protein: CASSSEKAGANV. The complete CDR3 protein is CASSSEKAGANVLTF.

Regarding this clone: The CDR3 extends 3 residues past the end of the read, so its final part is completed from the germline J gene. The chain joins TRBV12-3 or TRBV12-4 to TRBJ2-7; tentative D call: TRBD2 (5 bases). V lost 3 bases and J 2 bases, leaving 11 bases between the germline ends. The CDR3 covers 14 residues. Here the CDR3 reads CASSFGEGPYEQYF. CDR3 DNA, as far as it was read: TGTGCCAGCAGTTTTGGTGAGGGTCCCTACGAG.

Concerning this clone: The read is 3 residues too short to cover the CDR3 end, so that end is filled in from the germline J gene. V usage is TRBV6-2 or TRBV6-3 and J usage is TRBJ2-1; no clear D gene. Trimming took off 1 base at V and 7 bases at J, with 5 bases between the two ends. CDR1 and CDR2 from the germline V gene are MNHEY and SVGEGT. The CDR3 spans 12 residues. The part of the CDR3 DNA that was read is TGTGCCAGCAGTTACTATCAGAATGAG. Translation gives CASSYYQNE. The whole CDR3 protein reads CASSYYQNEQFF.

CDR3 sequence reads: CASSLQQGLGYTF. The sequenced part of the CDR3 DNA is TGTGCCAGCAGCTTACAACAGGGCCTTGGC. V gene TRBV7-9 combines with J gene TRBJ1-2, with D tentatively TRBD1 (6 bases). The CDR3 goes on 3 residues after the read ends, and that part is filled in from the germline J gene. The germline CDR1 and CDR2 sequences are SEHNR and FQNEAQ (reference sequence). The CDR3 has 13 residues. Trimming took off 2 bases at V and 7 bases at J, with 11 bases between the two ends.

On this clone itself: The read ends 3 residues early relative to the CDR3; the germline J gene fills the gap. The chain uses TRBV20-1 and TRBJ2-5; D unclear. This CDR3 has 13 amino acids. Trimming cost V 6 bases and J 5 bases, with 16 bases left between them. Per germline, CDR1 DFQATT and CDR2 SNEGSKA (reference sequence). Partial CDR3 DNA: TGCAGTGCAGGCGACCCTCTCAGGGAGACC. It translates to CSAGDPLRET. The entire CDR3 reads CSAGDPLRETQYF.

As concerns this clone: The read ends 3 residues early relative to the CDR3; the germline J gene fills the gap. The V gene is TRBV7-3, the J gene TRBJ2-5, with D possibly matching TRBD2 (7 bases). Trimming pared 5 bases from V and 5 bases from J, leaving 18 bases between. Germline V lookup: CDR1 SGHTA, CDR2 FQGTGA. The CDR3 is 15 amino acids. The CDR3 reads CASSEGGGNWETQYF. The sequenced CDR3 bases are TGTGCCAGCAGCGAGGGGGGGGGAAACTGGGAGACC.

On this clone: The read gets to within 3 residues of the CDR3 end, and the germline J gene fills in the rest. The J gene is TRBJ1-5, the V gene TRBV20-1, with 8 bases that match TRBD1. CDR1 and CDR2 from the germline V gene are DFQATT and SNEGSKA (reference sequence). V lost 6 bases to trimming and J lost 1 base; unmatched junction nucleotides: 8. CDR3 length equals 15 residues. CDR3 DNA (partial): TGCAGTGCCGACAGGGGAGCACAAAGCAATCAGCCC. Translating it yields CSADRGAQSNQP. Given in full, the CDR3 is CSADRGAQSNQPQHF.